The T cell receptor (beta chain) under discussion was sequenced for a study of T cell responses to AZD1222 COVID-19 vaccine. Study conclusions and caveats: Mostly white British, mostly female donors; authors suggested clonal diversity may be underestimated. The reported proportion of spike-specific TCRs targeting unmutated variant regions was nearly half.

This clone was seen a single time. Its antigen remains unknown. Produced via immunoSEQ multiplex PCR; TCRdb's table is partial and in-frame only. The table records about 120,000 clones, 85% to 90% of them present only once. The CDR3 sequence is 17 residues long. CDR1 and CDR2 (germline): MGHRA, YSYEKL. The ends were cut back, 1 base at V and 0 bases at J, with 12 bases in the middle. The starting material was peripheral blood, obtained on day 0 of AZD1222 vaccination. The gene calls are TRBV4-1 and TRBJ2-2, with no clear D. The TCR comes from an adult in good health. The chain's CDR3 is CASSQGEAVTNTGELFF. The CDR3, as DNA: TGCGCCAGCAGCCAAGGCGAGGCGGTGACGAACACCGGGGAGCTGTTTTTT.